This T cell receptor beta chain appears in the sequencing data of a study of T cell responses to AZD1222 COVID-19 vaccine. Pooling was applied to second doses at about 4 or about 12 weeks. On this clone itself: Its antigen is not known.

Overall study findings and caveats: Researchers took repertoire samples only after the peak T cell response had come. The donor cohort was predominantly white British with a female majority, and clonal diversity may have been underestimated.

Trimming pared 2 bases from V and 3 bases from J, leaving 8 bases between. The CDR3 loop spans 13 amino acids. Germline assignment: CDR1 SGHNT and CDR2 YYREEE (reference sequence). The repertoire was sequenced with immunoSEQ multiplex PCR; TCRdb's copy has only in-frame clones and lacks some. The table lists over 120,000 clones, around 83% of them singletons. The starting material was peripheral blood, obtained 28 days after the second AZD1222 dose. This chain links TRBV5-4 with TRBJ2-5; maybe TRBD1 (6 bases). This receptor was identified in an adult who received the AZD1222 COVID-19 vaccine. The CDR3 loop is CASSFRDKETQYF. In DNA, the CDR3 is TGTGCCAGCAGCTTCCGGGACAAAGAGACCCAGTACTTC.